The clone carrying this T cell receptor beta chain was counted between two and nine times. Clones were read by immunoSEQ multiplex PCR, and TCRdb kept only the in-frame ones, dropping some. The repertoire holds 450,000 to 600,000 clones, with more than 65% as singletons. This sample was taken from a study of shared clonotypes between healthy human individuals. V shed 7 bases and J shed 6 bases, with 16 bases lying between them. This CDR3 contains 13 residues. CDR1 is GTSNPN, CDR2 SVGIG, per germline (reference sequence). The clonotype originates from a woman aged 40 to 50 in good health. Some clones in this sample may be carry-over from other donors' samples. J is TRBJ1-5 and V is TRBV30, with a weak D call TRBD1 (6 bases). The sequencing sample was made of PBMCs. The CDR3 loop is CAYNREEGQPQHF. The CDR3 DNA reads TGTGCCTACAACAGGGAGGAAGGTCAGCCCCAGCATTTT.